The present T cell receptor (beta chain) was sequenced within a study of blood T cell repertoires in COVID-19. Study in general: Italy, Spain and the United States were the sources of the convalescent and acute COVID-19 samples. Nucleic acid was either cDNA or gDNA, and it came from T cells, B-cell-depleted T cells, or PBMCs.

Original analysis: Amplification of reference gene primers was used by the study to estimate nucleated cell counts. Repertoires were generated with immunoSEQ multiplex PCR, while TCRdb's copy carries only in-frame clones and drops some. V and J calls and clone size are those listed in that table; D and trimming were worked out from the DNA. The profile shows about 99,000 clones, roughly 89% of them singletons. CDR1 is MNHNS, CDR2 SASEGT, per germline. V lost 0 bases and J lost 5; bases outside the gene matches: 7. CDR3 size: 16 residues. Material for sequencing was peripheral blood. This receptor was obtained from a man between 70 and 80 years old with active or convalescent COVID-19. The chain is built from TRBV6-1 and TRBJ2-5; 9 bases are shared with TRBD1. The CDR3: CASSEAILGQGETQYF. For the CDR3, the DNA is TGTGCCAGCAGTGAAGCCATCCTGGGACAGGGCGAGACCCAGTACTTC.